This T cell receptor beta chain was obtained from a study of shared clonotypes between healthy human individuals. Assay used: immunoSEQ multiplex PCR; TCRdb lists only in-frame clones, some missing. The sample consists of about 2.4 million clones, 93% of them appearing once. CD45RA+ naive and CD45RA-negative memory subsets were separated from CD4+ cells. Notes on this clone: Its antigen is not identified.

V gave up 5 bases and J gave up 8 bases; unmatched junction bases: 12. The germline V gene encodes CDR1 SNHLY and CDR2 FYNNEI. CDR3 size: 15 residues. The study's findings and limits: It was expected that sequencing depth would affect clonotype sharing among donors. Among the subsets, naive ones generally showed larger estimated richness than memory ones. Generation of non-shared clonotypes was less probable than generation of clonotypes shared by all four donors.

Source material: naive CD4+ T cells from PBMCs. As to subset: CD45RA+ positively selected. The rearrangement uses TRBV2 and TRBJ2-1; 7 bases align to TRBD2. This receptor was identified in a man in his late teens or twenties in good health. Some clones in this sample may be carry-over from other donors' samples. The CDR3 is CASSSGAGPGDEQFF. CDR3 nucleotides: TGTGCCAGCAGTAGCGGGGCGGGACCGGGCGATGAGCAGTTCTTC.